The 17 T cell receptor beta chains presented below share a single source sample, sequenced in a study of OX40 agonist ivuxolimab in advanced cancers. TCRdb keeps only in-frame clones here, not all; method: immunoSEQ multiplex PCR. In the table there are more than 35,000 clones, approximately 80% of which are singletons. The starting material was CD4+ or CD8+ T cells sorted from blood, obtained in a trial of the OX40 agonist ivuxolimab. All receptors come from an adult with an advanced solid tumor such as melanoma, head and neck, liver or kidney cancer.

This chain uses TRBV15 with TRBJ2-1; D tentatively fits TRBD1 or TRBD2 (5 bases each). V gave up 4 bases and J gave up 7 bases, with 14 bases separating them. There are 14 residues in the CDR3. Germline CDR1 is LNHNV and CDR2 is YYDKDF (reference sequence). DNA for the CDR3: TGTGCCACCAGCACTAGGACCGAGGGGAATGAGCAGTTCTTC. Translation: CATSTRTEGNEQFF.

This rearrangement joins TRBV10-3 to TRBJ1-2, with a weak D call TRBD1 (6 bases). The CDR3 runs to 15 residues. In germline, CDR1 is ENHRY, CDR2 SYGVKD. The germline V and J ends were trimmed by 3 bases and 4 bases, with 15 bases remaining between them. CDR3 amino acids: CAISESGADGYGYTF. The CDR3 DNA follows: TGTGCCATCAGTGAATCAGGGGCTGATGGCTATGGCTACACCTTC.

V and J are TRBV6-5 and TRBJ2-1, with TRBD2 matching 9 bases. Germline assignment: CDR1 MNHEY and CDR2 SVGAGI. This CDR3 has 15 amino acids. The V segment lost 4 bases and the J segment 4 bases; nucleotides outside the gene matches: 5. The CDR3 loop is CASSSAGGRYNEQFF. The CDR3 coding sequence is TGTGCCAGCAGTTCGGCGGGAGGGCGTTACAATGAGCAGTTCTTC.

The V and J genes are TRBV10-3 and TRBJ1-6; D unclear. The CDR3 length is 13 residues. Germline lookup yields CDR1 ENHRY and CDR2 SYGVKD. V shed 4 bases and J shed 0 bases, with 1 base lying between them. CDR3 region: CAISGSYNSPLHF. CDR3 DNA: TGTGCCATCAGTGGCTCCTATAATTCACCCCTCCACTTT.

The chain uses TRBV5-5 and TRBJ2-7; 9 bases map to TRBD2. Germline-derived CDR1 and CDR2 are SGHKS and YYEKEE (reference sequence). Trimming removed 1 base from V and 8 bases from J; junction bases left unmatched: 4. The CDR3 has 13 amino acids. The CDR3 DNA sequence: TGTGCCAGCAGCTTGCGGACTAGCGTTCAGCAGTACTTC. This encodes CASSLRTSVQQYF.

V and J are TRBV7-7 and TRBJ2-1, with TRBD2 matching over 8 bases. Trimming at V came to 5 bases and at J to 2 bases, leaving 5 bases not matched to a gene. CDR1 SSHAT and CDR2 FNYEAQ come from the germline V gene (reference sequence). This CDR3 spans 15 amino acids. In DNA, the CDR3 is TGTGCCAGCAGCCCCCGAGCGGGGGCCTACAATGAGCAGTTCTTC. It is translated as CASSPRAGAYNEQFF.

The chain is built from TRBV6-1 and TRBJ1-1, with a possible D match to TRBD1 (6 bases). V shed 7 bases and J shed 5 bases, with 14 bases lying between them. This CDR3 has 13 amino acids. Germline CDR1 MNHNS, CDR2 SASEGT. The CDR3 here is CASTVGGRTEAFF. The CDR3 bases are TGTGCCAGCACCGTCGGGGGGCGAACTGAAGCTTTCTTT.

The J gene is TRBJ2-1, the V gene TRBV5-1; D is unresolved. Germline CDR1 SGHRS, CDR2 YFSETQ. The length of the CDR3 is 12 residues. The V gene lost 0 bases and the J gene lost 7 bases, with 5 bases spanning the gap. The CDR3 here is CASSLGRNEQFF. Written as DNA, the CDR3 is TGCGCCAGCAGCTTGGGAAGGAATGAGCAGTTCTTC.

This clone has only a few counts. The chain carries TRBV10-3 and TRBJ1-6; D is unclear. Germline values: CDR1 ENHRY, CDR2 SYGVKD. V lost 2 bases and J 6 bases, leaving 17 bases between the germline ends. The CDR3 is 17 residues long. The DNA for the CDR3 is TGTGCCATCAGTGAGATCCAAGGCAGCGTGGTTAATTCACCCCTCCACTTT. Amino acids: CAISEIQGSVVNSPLHF.

The rearrangement uses TRBV19 and TRBJ1-1; D is perhaps TRBD1 (5 bases). The CDR3 length is 15 residues. Germline CDR1 and CDR2: LNHDA and SQIVND (reference sequence). Trimming stripped 6 bases from V and 0 bases from J, with 14 bases between. CDR3 DNA: TGTGCCAGTAGAGAAATGGGACTTCTGAACACTGAAGCTTTCTTT. Translation gives CASREMGLLNTEAFF.

The chain joins TRBV4-1 to TRBJ1-5; D gene ambiguous. The CDR3 is 14 residues long. The germline gives CDR1 MGHRA, CDR2 YSYEKL. V lost 0 bases to trimming and J lost 4 bases, with 7 bases between them. In DNA, the CDR3 is TGCGCCAGCAGCCAAGAATGGGCAAATCAGCCCCAGCATTTT. It is translated as CASSQEWANQPQHF.

This sequence joins TRBV10-3 and TRBJ2-5; TRBD2 agrees at 7 bases. The CDR3 has 14 residues. The J segment lost 7 bases and the V segment lost 4 bases, leaving 9 bases of the junction unmatched. The V gene's germline CDR1 is ENHRY and CDR2 SYGVKD. In DNA form, the CDR3 reads TGTGCCATCAGTGTCGGTCGCGGGAGTGGGACCCAGTACTTC. Translated, it gives CAISVGRGSGTQYF.

The genes are TRBV5-4 and TRBJ1-1; D perhaps matches TRBD1 (5 bases). The CDR3 has 14 residues. The V end was cut by 4 bases, the J end by 3 bases, with 13 bases between. The germline V gene encodes CDR1 SGHNT and CDR2 YYREEE (reference sequence). Here the CDR3 DNA reads TGTGCCAGCAGCACACCCCAGGGTTACACTGAAGCTTTCTTT. This translates into CASSTPQGYTEAFF.

The V and J genes are TRBV25-1 and TRBJ2-5, with TRBD2 matching 12 bases. With 3 bases clipped from V and 5 bases from J, the junction kept 4 bases outside the gene matches. The germline gives CDR1 MGHDK, CDR2 SYGVNS. This CDR3 region has 15 residues. The CDR3 bases are TGTGCCAGCAGTGAGAGGCTAGCGGGAGGGGAGACCCAGTACTTC. Translation gives CASSERLAGGETQYF.

The chain is built from TRBV6-5 and TRBJ1-5, with TRBD1 matching 7 bases. This CDR3 has 15 residues. V lost 6 bases and J lost 2; bases outside the gene matches: 7. Germline V gives CDR1 MNHEY, CDR2 SVGAGI. This chain's CDR3 is CASSTNRGGNQPQHF. CDR3 bases: TGTGCCAGCAGCACCAACAGGGGAGGCAATCAGCCCCAGCATTTT.

The rearrangement joins TRBV5-1 to TRBJ2-7, with a possible D match to TRBD2 (6 bases). The CDR3 is made up of 14 amino acids. Germline assignment: CDR1 SGHRS and CDR2 YFSETQ. V lost 0 bases and J lost 3, with 10 bases in between. CDR3 sequence (DNA): TGCGCCAGCAGCTTGGTGACTAGATACTACGAGCAGTACTTC. Translation gives CASSLVTRYYEQYF.

The chain carries TRBV5-1 and TRBJ2-4; the D gene could be TRBD1 or TRBD2 (5 bases each). Deletions cut 0 bases from V and 8 bases from J, with 12 bases between. Germline V gene lookup returns CDR1 SGHRS and CDR2 YFSETQ. The CDR3 spans 14 residues. CDR3 region: CASSLVQGGHIQYF. The CDR3 DNA reads as TGCGCCAGCAGCTTGGTGCAGGGCGGGCACATTCAGTACTTC. The variable domain in full, completed from reference TRBV5-1 and TRBJ2-4, reads KAGVTQTPRYLIKTRGQQVTLSCSPISGHRSVSWYQQTPGQGLQFLFEYFSETQRNKGNFPGRFSGRQFSNSRSEMNVSTLELGDSALYLCASSLVQGGHIQYFGAGTRLSVL.